Here is one T cell receptor (beta chain) with its context. The sample comes from a study of blood T cell repertoires in COVID-19. The CDR3 contains 18 residues. Germline V CDR1 and CDR2: KGHSH, LQKENI. V shed 3 bases, J shed 5 bases, and the junction held 10 bases outside the gene matches. Participants were aged about 18 to 100 years, lived in 24 US areas, and enrolled virtually. In the original workflow: Quantification of nucleated cells was approximated via reference gene primer amplification. Data came from immunoSEQ multiplex PCR; TCRdb stores just in-frame clones and leaves some out. The D gene and trimming were derived from the DNA, and the V and J assignments and clone size from that table. Of around 330,000 clones detected, around 90% appear once; the ten largest clones hold about 5.2%.

Sequencing input: PBMCs or T cells enriched from blood (not recorded which). The sequence derives from a man aged 55 to 70 who had recovered from COVID-19. The V gene is TRBV18, the J gene TRBJ2-2; 12 bases fit TRBD2. The CDR3 bases are TGTGCCAGCTCACCCACTAGCGGGAGGCCAAGTGGGACCGGGGAGCTGTTTTTT. This gives the protein CASSPTSGRPSGTGELFF.